A selection of T cell receptor beta chains follows, all from one sample in a study of shared clonotypes between healthy human individuals. Generated by immunoSEQ multiplex PCR, the TCRdb table keeps only in-frame clones and is missing some. The data hold more than 2,000,000 clones, with 90% to 95% observed a single time. Sequenced: naive CD4+ T cells sorted from blood. The receptors shown here come from a young man in good health. CDR3s include the opening cysteine and the closing phenylalanine or tryptophan.

v_gene: TRBV28
j_gene: TRBJ2-1
CDR3aa: CASSLEGRSHEQFF

v_gene: TRBV7-2
j_gene: TRBJ2-7
CDR3aa: CASSVDPSSGTYEQYF

v_gene: TRBV5-6
j_gene: TRBJ1-5
CDR3aa: CASTLRGRLNQPQHF

v_gene: TRBV19
j_gene: TRBJ2-2
CDR3aa: CASSKRGQESSNTGELFF

v_gene: TRBV7-3
j_gene: TRBJ1-1
CDR3aa: CASSLTVTMTAFF

v_gene: TRBV18
j_gene: TRBJ2-3
CDR3aa: CASSQTDTQYF

v_gene: TRBV2
j_gene: TRBJ1-5
CDR3aa: CASSYIQGNQPQHF

v_gene: TRBV18
j_gene: TRBJ1-4
CDR3aa: CASSPPQSGSREKLFF

v_gene: TRBV5-1
j_gene: TRBJ1-1
CDR3aa: CASSPGGGLLNTEAFF

v_gene: TRBV7-9
j_gene: NA
CDR3aa: CASSSGTGWYEQYF

v_gene: TRBV6-5
j_gene: TRBJ2-3
CDR3aa: CASSRRSGDTQYF

v_gene: TRBV5-5
j_gene: TRBJ2-5
CDR3aa: CASSGSWETQYF

v_gene: TRBV6-6
j_gene: TRBJ2-2
CDR3aa: CASSTGTSGNTGELFF

v_gene: TRBV4-3
j_gene: TRBJ2-3
CDR3aa: CASSLTTLTDTQYF

v_gene: TRBV19
j_gene: TRBJ1-5
CDR3aa: CASSIQRAGNQPQHF

v_gene: TRBV11-1
j_gene: TRBJ1-1
CDR3aa: CASSTNRGTSYGAFF

v_gene: TRBV5-6
j_gene: TRBJ1-1
CDR3aa: CASSLGMDRLNTEAFF

v_gene: TRBV25-1
j_gene: TRBJ2-7
CDR3aa: CASSDLGYEQYF

v_gene: TRBV2
j_gene: TRBJ1-1
CDR3aa: CASTRTGGINTEAFF

v_gene: TRBV19
j_gene: TRBJ1-5
CDR3aa: CASSIGRAGEGNQPQHF

v_gene: TRBV28
j_gene: TRBJ1-3
CDR3aa: CASIFAPGSGRGNTIYF

v_gene: TRBV19
j_gene: TRBJ2-2
CDR3aa: CASSTSGGDVGELFF

v_gene: TRBV5-8
j_gene: TRBJ2-3
CDR3aa: CASSSDPGAGADTQYF

v_gene: TRBV14
j_gene: TRBJ1-5
CDR3aa: CASSQNRGPNQPQHF

v_gene: TRBV10-3
j_gene: TRBJ2-2
CDR3aa: CAISETRQAPGSGELFF

v_gene: TRBV25-1
j_gene: TRBJ2-7
CDR3aa: CASSELRKSDPSVEYF

v_gene: TRBV5-5
j_gene: TRBJ2-3
CDR3aa: CASSITGEDTQYF

v_gene: TRBV29-1
j_gene: TRBJ1-3
CDR3aa: CSVVAGNTIYF

v_gene: TRBV19
j_gene: TRBJ1-4
CDR3aa: CASSRTGGSTNEKLFF

v_gene: TRBV18
j_gene: TRBJ1-6
CDR3aa: CASSPADIKSSPLHF

v_gene: TRBV10-3
j_gene: TRBJ2-7
CDR3aa: CAISPGTGFYEQYF

v_gene: TRBV5-4
j_gene: TRBJ2-1
CDR3aa: CASSLGGGVYNEQFF

v_gene: TRBV6-1
j_gene: TRBJ2-3
CDR3aa: CASSEIKLWSPDTQYF

v_gene: TRBV7-2
j_gene: TRBJ1-2
CDR3aa: CASSLGSRGYGYTF

v_gene: TRBV28
j_gene: TRBJ1-2
CDR3aa: CASSLEDRVAGYTF

v_gene: TRBV5-1
j_gene: TRBJ1-4
CDR3aa: CATRTGTPAQGNEKLFF

v_gene: TRBV6-5
j_gene: TRBJ2-5
CDR3aa: CASRYDYWTEETQYF

v_gene: TRBV5-1
j_gene: TRBJ2-3
CDR3aa: CASSLEPPGLAGTDTQYF

v_gene: TRBV5-1
j_gene: TRBJ2-1
CDR3aa: CASSILGTGMANEQFF

v_gene: TRBV11-2
j_gene: TRBJ2-3
CDR3aa: CASSFRISTDTQYF

v_gene: TRBV6-5
j_gene: TRBJ2-7
CDR3aa: CASSRGTAYEQYF

v_gene: TRBV5-1
j_gene: TRBJ2-5
CDR3aa: CASSLYLQTGETQYF

v_gene: TRBV30
j_gene: TRBJ2-1
CDR3aa: CAWSIRTSGYNEQFF

v_gene: TRBV7-9
j_gene: TRBJ1-4
CDR3aa: CASSPNRGGNEKLFF

v_gene: TRBV5-4
j_gene: TRBJ2-2
CDR3aa: CASSRRGTGELFF

v_gene: TRBV5-1
j_gene: TRBJ2-5
CDR3aa: CASSFRQGTGETQYF

v_gene: TRBV29-1
j_gene: TRBJ1-1
CDR3aa: CSVVGNGDTEAFF

v_gene: TRBV4-3
j_gene: TRBJ2-1
CDR3aa: CASSQDRAWNEQFF